This T cell receptor (beta chain) was sequenced for a study of blood T cell repertoires in COVID-19. Study as a whole: Italy, Spain and the United States were the sources of the convalescent and acute COVID-19 samples.

The CDR3 length is 16 residues. The junction had 13 bases not matched to a gene; V was cut back by 5 bases and J by 5 bases. CDR1 and CDR2 (germline): SGHNT, YENEEA. Here immunoSEQ multiplex PCR was the method, and the copy in TCRdb shows in-frame clones only, minus some. The top ten clones hold 3.8% of a sample with some 88,000 clones, over 75% of them seen once. The TCR originated in a man aged 60-69 years with acute or convalescent COVID-19. Source material: peripheral blood. The chain has TRBV11-3 and TRBJ2-5; TRBD2 matches at 8 bases. CDR3 sequence reads: CASSLSGTRSDETQYF. For the CDR3, the DNA is TGTGCCAGCAGCCTTAGCGGGACCCGGAGTGATGAGACCCAGTACTTC.